This is a list of T cell receptor beta chains from one sample in a study of T cell responses to AZD1222 COVID-19 vaccine. Assay: immunoSEQ multiplex PCR; the TCRdb copy retains only in-frame clones and omits some. The sample carries more than 75,000 clones, approximately 83% recorded once. Here the sequenced sample was peripheral blood, taken 28 days after the second AZD1222 dose. These receptors were collected from an adult who received the AZD1222 COVID-19 vaccine. Each CDR3 is given with its conserved first and last residue. Fields, in order: CDR3 DNA, CDR3 protein, clone size, D gene, J gene, V gene, CDR3 length. A D gene is named only where the DNA matches it firmly. For some rows the clone size is stated as once, few or many, or as a class when expanded; others skip it.

CDR3nt: TGTGCCAGCAGCTTAAGAGCAGCGGGAGTGGGTAATGAGCAGTTCTTC
CDR3aa: CASSLRAAGVGNEQFF
abundance: -
d_gene: TRBD2
j_gene: TRBJ2-1
v_gene: TRBV7-3
len: 16

CDR3nt: TGTGCCAGCAGTGGCAGACTAGCGGGACCCTACAATGAGCAGTTCTTC
CDR3aa: CASSGRLAGPYNEQFF
abundance: -
d_gene: TRBD2
j_gene: TRBJ2-1
v_gene: TRBV27
len: 16

CDR3nt: TGCGCCAGCAGCTTGGACAGGGGGCAGACAGATACGCAGTATTTT
CDR3aa: CASSLDRGQTDTQYF
abundance: -
d_gene: TRBD1
j_gene: TRBJ2-3
v_gene: TRBV5-1
len: 15

CDR3nt: TGTGCCAGCAGCTTTAAAGGGGCCTCCTACAATGAGCAGTTCTTC
CDR3aa: CASSFKGASYNEQFF
abundance: few
d_gene: -
j_gene: TRBJ2-1
v_gene: TRBV7-9
len: 15

CDR3nt: TGTGCCAGCAGTCAGGGAAGTAAACAGCCCCAGCATTTT
CDR3aa: CASSQGSKQPQHF
abundance: -
d_gene: -
j_gene: TRBJ1-5
v_gene: TRBV27
len: 13

CDR3nt: TGTGCCAGCAGTTACCTCAGGAACACTGAAGCTTTCTTT
CDR3aa: CASSYLRNTEAFF
abundance: -
d_gene: -
j_gene: TRBJ1-1
v_gene: TRBV28
len: 13

CDR3nt: TGCGCCAGCAGCCAAGATAGGGTAGCCGGGCGGGGCTACACCTTC
CDR3aa: CASSQDRVAGRGYTF
abundance: -
d_gene: -
j_gene: TRBJ1-2
v_gene: TRBV4-3
len: 15

CDR3nt: TGTGCCAGCAGTAAAAACACTGAAGCTTTCTTT
CDR3aa: CASSKNTEAFF
abundance: few
d_gene: -
j_gene: TRBJ1-1
v_gene: TRBV2
len: 11

CDR3nt: TGTGCCAGCAGCTCACGGACGGGGAATTCACCCCTCCACTTT
CDR3aa: CASSSRTGNSPLHF
abundance: -
d_gene: -
j_gene: TRBJ1-6
v_gene: TRBV5-4
len: 14

CDR3nt: TGCGCCAGCAGCTTGAATACAGCAACTAATGAAAAACTGTTTTTT
CDR3aa: CASSLNTATNEKLFF
abundance: -
d_gene: -
j_gene: TRBJ1-4
v_gene: TRBV5-1
len: 15

CDR3nt: TGCGCCAGCAGCCAAGAGCCTAGCCCGGCCCGCAACTATGGCTACACCTTC
CDR3aa: CASSQEPSPARNYGYTF
abundance: -
d_gene: -
j_gene: TRBJ1-2
v_gene: TRBV4-3
len: 17

CDR3nt: TGCGCCAGCAGCCAAGACCCACAGCCTGGTAATGAAAAACTGTTTTTT
CDR3aa: CASSQDPQPGNEKLFF
abundance: few
d_gene: -
j_gene: TRBJ1-4
v_gene: TRBV4-3
len: 16

CDR3nt: TGTGCCAGTAGTATGGGACAGGGTTATTACTCACCCCTCCACTTT
CDR3aa: CASSMGQGYYSPLHF
abundance: -
d_gene: TRBD1
j_gene: TRBJ1-6
v_gene: TRBV19
len: 15

CDR3nt: TGTGCCAGCAGCCAAACTGCAGGGATCGTACCTGAAGCTTTCTTT
CDR3aa: CASSQTAGIVPEAFF
abundance: -
d_gene: -
j_gene: TRBJ1-1
v_gene: TRBV4-2
len: 15

CDR3nt: TGTGCCAGCAGTCTCGACAGGGGCCAGTACAATGAGCAGTTCTTC
CDR3aa: CASSLDRGQYNEQFF
abundance: -
d_gene: TRBD1
j_gene: TRBJ2-1
v_gene: TRBV3-1/TRBV3-2
len: 15

CDR3nt: TGCGCCAGCAGCTCCGGGACTAGCGGGATCACAGATACGCAGTATTTT
CDR3aa: CASSSGTSGITDTQYF
abundance: -
d_gene: TRBD2
j_gene: TRBJ2-3
v_gene: TRBV10-1
len: 16

CDR3nt: TGCGCCAGCAGCCAAGATCCGGCAGGGGGCGATGGCTACACCTTC
CDR3aa: CASSQDPAGGDGYTF
abundance: -
d_gene: TRBD1
j_gene: TRBJ1-2
v_gene: TRBV4-1
len: 15

CDR3nt: TGCAGTGCTACTCCTAACTATGGCTACACCTTC
CDR3aa: CSATPNYGYTF
abundance: -
d_gene: -
j_gene: TRBJ1-2
v_gene: TRBV20-1
len: 11

CDR3nt: TGTGCCAGCAGCTTCGCCTCTGAGCAGTTCTTC
CDR3aa: CASSFASEQFF
abundance: -
d_gene: -
j_gene: TRBJ2-1
v_gene: TRBV7-9
len: 11

CDR3nt: TGTGCCAGCAGCCCCAGTCGGGGTACCTATGGCTACACCTTC
CDR3aa: CASSPSRGTYGYTF
abundance: -
d_gene: -
j_gene: TRBJ1-2
v_gene: TRBV2
len: 14

CDR3nt: TGTGCCAGCAGGTACAGCGGGCCGTGGGAGACCCAGTACTTC
CDR3aa: CASRYSGPWETQYF
abundance: -
d_gene: -
j_gene: TRBJ2-5
v_gene: TRBV3-1/TRBV3-2
len: 14

CDR3nt: TGTGCCAGCAGCAAAGTAGGGATCGACAGGTCACCGAACACTGAAGCTTTCTTT
CDR3aa: CASSKVGIDRSPNTEAFF
abundance: -
d_gene: -
j_gene: TRBJ1-1
v_gene: TRBV21-1
len: 18

CDR3nt: TGTGCCAGCCGCCCGGATGGCGGGGAGCTGTTTTTT
CDR3aa: CASRPDGGELFF
abundance: -
d_gene: -
j_gene: TRBJ2-2
v_gene: TRBV6-5
len: 12

CDR3nt: TGTGCCATCCGGACCCCCGCGGGCACTGAAGCTTTCTTT
CDR3aa: CAIRTPAGTEAFF
abundance: -
d_gene: -
j_gene: TRBJ1-1
v_gene: TRBV28
len: 13